These 15 T cell receptor delta chains came from one sample sequenced in a study of DNA immune sequencing with unique molecular identifiers. Genomic DNA underwent 32-plex PCR targeting all 8 TRDV and 4 TRDJ genes. Adapter PCR followed roughly 3 barcoding PCR cycles that attached a 12-nucleotide UMI. TCRdb reanalyzed the multiplex PCR reads using CATT. The table has 4,000 to 6,000 delta-chain clones, around 13% seen once; the top ten hold about 47%. Sequenced sample: gamma-delta T cells enriched from blood buffy coat, or unenriched PBMCs (not recorded which). These receptors all come from a human donor in good health.

This clone has only a few counts. The TCRdb record carries a much larger clone's protein, which differs from this DNA's translation at residue 5; a read error is the likely cause, and the protein listed here is the DNA translation. The chain has TRDV2 and TRDJ1; 12 nucleotides match TRDD3. From germline, CDR1 is GEAIGNYY and CDR2 EKD. The CDR3 covers 16 residues. J gave up 3 bases and V 2 bases, and 6 bases lay outside the gene matches. CDR3 in amino acids: CACDILGDTQADKLIF. Here the CDR3 DNA reads TGTGCCTGTGACATTCTGGGGGATACGCAGGCCGATAAACTCATCTTT.

Of note for this clone: TCRdb's entry gives the protein of a much larger clone, which mismatches this DNA's translation at residue 9, likely from a read error; the protein reported here is translated from the DNA. The rearrangement uses TRDV2 and TRDJ3, with D perhaps TRDD3 (5 bases). Germline assignment: CDR1 GEAIGNYY and CDR2 EKD. The V end lost 0 bases, the J end lost 0 bases, and 14 bases lay between the germline ends. This CDR3 is 19 amino acids long. The CDR3 coding sequence is TGTGCCTGTGACACCGCCGGGGGGGTTAGCTCCTGGGACACCCGACAGATGTTTTTC. It codes for CACDTAGGVSSWDTRQMFF.

This clone has a handful of counts. The mismatch at residue 12 between this DNA's translation and the TCRdb protein of a much larger clone likely reflects a read error; the protein shown is translated from the DNA. This chain uses TRDV2 with TRDJ1; TRDD3 agrees at 12 bases. This CDR3 region has 20 residues. Trimming took 0 bases from V and 0 from J; bases not matched to a gene: 13. Germline values: CDR1 GEAIGNYY, CDR2 EKD. In DNA, the CDR3 is TGTGCCTGTGACACCGTCGCTACTGGGGGATACAGAGGGTACACCGATAAACTCATCTTT. The encoded protein is CACDTVATGGYRGYTDKLIF.

This clone was observed a handful of times. One base away lies a much larger clone, so this may be a sequencing read error. The chain is built from TRDV2 and TRDJ1, with 9 bases matching TRDD3. Germline CDR1 reads GEAIGNYY; CDR2 reads EKD. J gave up 0 bases and V 5 bases, and 12 bases lay outside the gene matches. The CDR3 covers 17 residues. In DNA, the CDR3 is TGTGCCTGTGGCTCGCTGATGGGGGATATGGACACCGATAAACTCATCTTT. Encoded protein: CACGSLMGDMDTDKLIF.

At least ten counts were recorded for this clone. The chain recombines TRAV36/DV7 with TRDJ1, with 9 bases that match TRDD2. The CDR3 length is 20 residues. In germline, CDR1 is VTNFRS, CDR2 LTSSGIE (reference sequence). V lost 6 bases and J lost 0; bases outside the gene matches: 24. In DNA, the CDR3 is TGTGCTGGCGATTCCTTCCTACGGCTGGGGGCTCCCCGGTACACCGATAAACTCATCTTT. Translating it yields CAGDSFLRLGAPRYTDKLIF.

This clone was recorded a few times. The protein in TCRdb stems from a much larger clone and differs at residue 6 from this DNA's translation, likely a read error; here the protein is translated from the DNA. The chain has TRDV2 and TRDJ3; D not resolved. V lost 3 bases to trimming and J lost 0 bases, with 17 bases between them. CDR3 length: 19 residues. CDR1 is GEAIGNYY, CDR2 EKD, per germline. CDR3 sequence: CACDQVKEEPSWDTRQMFF. Written as DNA, the CDR3 is TGTGCCTGTGACCAAGTCAAGGAGGAGCCCTCCTGGGACACCCGACAGATGTTTTTC.

This rearrangement joins TRDV1 to TRDJ1; 10 bases align to TRDD3. The J gene, not given by TCRdb, was assigned here from a germline match of the nucleotide sequence. Germline CDR1 and CDR2: TSWWSYY and QGS. The V gene end was trimmed by 5 bases and the J gene end by 3 bases; junction bases not matched to a gene: 39. The CDR3 is 26 residues long. The DNA of the CDR3 is TGTGCTCTTGGGTCCCCCCGCCGGCCTTCCTCGAATTTACTGGGGGATGGGCCGTCGTCCGCCGATAAACTCATCTTT. Amino acid sequence: CALGSPRRPSSNLLGDGPSSADKLIF.

Comment on this clone: TCRdb attributes to this sequence the protein of a much larger clone, which differs from the DNA translation at residue 15; a read error is likely, and the protein displayed is translated from the DNA. The sample has other DNA sequences that encode this CDR3 too. This chain links TRDV2 with TRDJ1, with 11 bases lining up with TRDD3. There are 18 residues in the CDR3. Germline loops: CDR1 GEAIGNYY, CDR2 EKD. CDR3 nucleotide sequence: TGTGCCTGTGACACCGTAACCACACTGGGGGATAATGGCGATAATCTCATCTTT. Its translation: CACDTVTTLGDNGDNLIF.

This clone has only a few counts. TCRdb records a much larger clone's protein for this DNA, with a difference at residue 8 that likely arises from a read error; the protein given is the translation of the DNA. The chain carries TRDV2 and TRDJ1; TRDD3 is a possible D gene (6 bases). CDR3 length: 15 amino acids. Per the germline V gene, CDR1 is GEAIGNYY and CDR2 is EKD. The V and J ends lost 0 bases and 4 bases respectively, with 14 bases between them. CDR3: CACDTVSEGYDKLIF. The CDR3 DNA is TGTGCCTGTGACACCGTTTCTGAGGGATACGATAAACTCATCTTT.

This clone was detected many times. The rearrangement links TRDV2 to TRDJ1, with D possibly being TRDD3 (5 bases). This CDR3 is 19 amino acids long. Trimming took 3 bases from V and 0 from J, leaving 25 bases between them. The germline CDR1 and CDR2 sequences are GEAIGNYY and EKD. CDR3 amino acids: CACDDLGGHPNPYTDKLIF. CDR3 bases: TGTGCCTGTGACGACCTCGGGGGTCACCCGAACCCGTACACCGATAAACTCATCTTT.

Remarks on this clone: A far larger clone is a single base away, which makes a read error likely. This same CDR3 is encoded by further DNA sequences in the sample. The chain is built from TRDV2 and TRDJ1; 13 bases agree with TRDD3. CDR1 is GEAIGNYY and CDR2 is EKD in the germline V gene. This CDR3 has 18 amino acids. DNA for the CDR3: TGTGCCTGTGACACGTTACTGGGGGATACGCGAGACACCGATAAGCTCATCTTT. Its protein is CACDTLLGDTRDTDKLIF.

Of note for this clone: This probably arose from a read error, given a far larger clone one base away. This specimen includes other DNA sequences encoding the same CDR3. The chain recombines TRDV2 with TRDJ1, with TRDD3 identical over 11 bases. Germline values: CDR1 GEAIGNYY, CDR2 EKD. The V and J ends lost 0 bases and 5 bases, in that order; junction bases with no gene match: 10. This CDR3 spans 17 amino acids. This CDR3 is CACDTVGGYAGTDKLIF. DNA for the CDR3: TGTGCCTGTGACACCGTTGGGGGATACGCTGGGACTGATAAACTCATCTTT.

This clone appeared a few times. One base separates it from a far larger clone, so it is likely a read error. The same CDR3 also results from other DNA sequences found in this sample. CDR3 coding DNA: TGTGCCTGTGATCCCATTGTACTGGGGGAAAGCTCCTGGGACACCAGACAGATGTTTTTC. This translates into CACDPIVLGESSWDTRQMFF. V is TRDV2 and J is TRDJ3, with 9 bases fitting TRDD3. Germline V gene data show CDR1 as GEAIGNYY and CDR2 as EKD. This CDR3 has 20 amino acids.

This clone was recorded a few times. The chain uses TRDV2 and TRDJ1; 9 positions agree with TRDD3. The length of the CDR3 is 18 residues. CDR1 is GEAIGNYY, CDR2 EKD, per germline. The V segment lost 3 bases and the J segment 0 bases; nucleotides outside the gene matches: 13. The CDR3 loop is CACDPAPTGGDYTDKLIF. The CDR3 coding sequence is TGTGCCTGTGACCCCGCGCCTACTGGGGGAGATTACACCGATAAACTCATCTTT.

This clone was seen many times. Other DNA sequences in this specimen translate into the identical CDR3. The chain carries TRDV1 and TRDJ1; TRDD2 or TRDD3 may be the D gene (9 bases each). TCRdb records no J gene; here it was assigned by comparing the DNA to germline. The CDR3 consists of 23 residues. Germline values: CDR1 TSWWSYY, CDR2 QGS. With 1 base removed from V and 4 bases from J, the gap between germline ends came to 37 bases. The CDR3: CALGERVGLPTLAYWGRLDKLIF. CDR3 bases: TGTGCTCTTGGGGAACGGGTAGGCCTTCCTACGTTGGCATACTGGGGGAGACTCGATAAACTCATCTTT.